The 30 T cell receptor beta chains below were found in one sample sequenced in a study of cytomegalovirus exposure and HLA in healthy donors. Some clones are missing from TCRdb's copy, which holds only in-frame ones; the method was immunoSEQ multiplex PCR. The sample lists approximately 280,000 clones; 85% to 90% were seen once. Input material: PBMCs. Receptors originate from a woman in her late teens or twenties in good health and CMV-seronegative.

The genes are TRBV10-3 and TRBJ1-2, with TRBD1 as a possible D gene (5 bases). The V gene lost 8 bases and the J gene lost 0 bases, with 16 bases spanning the gap. CDR3 size: 15 residues. The germline gives CDR1 ENHRY, CDR2 SYGVKD. CDR3 amino acids: CAIGLQGASNYGYTF. CDR3 DNA: TGTGCCATCGGCCTCCAAGGGGCGTCTAACTATGGCTACACCTTC.

The V and J genes are TRBV15 and TRBJ1-5, with TRBD1 as a possible D gene (5 bases). The germline V gene encodes CDR1 LNHNV and CDR2 YYDKDF (reference sequence). The CDR3 has 14 residues. V was shortened by 8 bases and J by 2 bases, with 13 bases between the two germline ends. CDR3 sequence: CATRPGGGNQPQHF. CDR3 sequence (DNA): TGTGCCACCCGCCCCGGGGGGGGCAATCAGCCCCAGCATTTT.

V and J are TRBV5-1 and TRBJ2-1; 8 bases fit TRBD2. Per the germline V gene, CDR1 is SGHRS and CDR2 is YFSETQ. V shed 0 bases, J shed 3 bases, and the junction held 2 bases outside the gene matches. The CDR3 runs 15 residues. CDR3 nucleotides: TGCGCCAGCAGCTTGGATGGGACTAGCTACAATGAGCAGTTCTTC. This gives the protein CASSLDGTSYNEQFF.

The chain carries TRBV5-1 and TRBJ2-7; D perhaps matches TRBD1 (6 bases). CDR3 length: 13 residues. Germline loops: CDR1 SGHRS, CDR2 YFSETQ. V lost 4 bases and J lost 4, with 12 bases in between. The CDR3: CASSHRAPYEQYF. As DNA, the CDR3 is TGCGCCAGCAGCCACAGGGCGCCGTACGAGCAGTACTTC.

The gene calls are TRBV9 and TRBJ2-3; 11 bases align to TRBD2. The germline gives CDR1 SGDLS, CDR2 YYNGEE. V lost 2 bases, J lost 3 bases, and 8 bases stayed unmatched. The CDR3 spans 17 residues. The CDR3 spells CASSVTRTSGPTDTQYF. Here the CDR3 DNA reads TGTGCCAGCAGCGTGACCAGGACTAGCGGGCCAACAGATACGCAGTATTTT. The variable domain in full, with the rest retrieved from reference TRBV9 and TRBJ2-3, is DSGVTQTPKHLITATGQRVTLRCSPRSGDLSVYWYQQSLDQGLQFLIQYYNGEERAKGNILERFSAQQFPDLHSELNLSSLELGDSALYFCASSVTRTSGPTDTQYFGPGTRLTVL.

J is TRBJ2-7 and V is TRBV7-2; TRBD2 matches 13 bases. V trimming: 5 bases; J trimming: 9 bases; junction bases outside the gene matches: 19. Germline lookup yields CDR1 SGHTA and CDR2 FQGNSA. The length of the CDR3 is 18 residues. Written as DNA, the CDR3 is TGTGCCAGCAGCCTACGCGGACTAGCGGGAGTATCAGGTTCGGGGCAGTACTTC. Translated: CASSLRGLAGVSGSGQYF.

The V and J genes are TRBV5-6 and TRBJ2-2, with TRBD2 matching 10 bases. Germline V CDR1 and CDR2: SGHDT, YYEEEE. V shed 4 bases and J 6 bases; nucleotides not matched to a gene: 9. The CDR3 loop spans 16 amino acids. In DNA, the CDR3 is TGTGCCAGCAGCGAGCCAGCGGGAGGGTATCCCGGGGAGCTGTTTTTT. Protein product: CASSEPAGGYPGELFF.

The chain links TRBV27 to TRBJ1-1; no definite D call. Germline V gene data show CDR1 as MNHEY and CDR2 as SMNVEV (reference sequence). The length of the CDR3 is 14 residues. V was cut by 3 bases and J by 4 bases, with 12 bases left in between. The CDR3 protein is CASSFHSEGTEAFF. The CDR3, as DNA: TGTGCCAGCAGTTTCCACAGCGAGGGCACTGAAGCTTTCTTT.

The V call is TRBV7-2, the J call TRBJ1-1; D perhaps matches TRBD1 (5 bases). This CDR3 spans 16 amino acids. CDR1 is SGHTA, CDR2 FQGNSA, per germline. The V end lost 1 base, the J end lost 1 base, and 13 bases lay between the germline ends. CDR3 region: CASSLDYRGTNTEAFF. CDR3 coding DNA: TGTGCCAGCAGCTTAGATTATCGGGGGACGAACACTGAAGCTTTCTTT.

V gene TRBV5-1 combines with J gene TRBJ1-1, with TRBD1 identical over 11 bases. Germline CDR1 and CDR2: SGHRS and YFSETQ. The CDR3 is 14 amino acids. V lost 4 bases and J lost 4; bases outside the gene matches: 3. The CDR3 bases are TGCGCCAGCAGCGGACAGGGGGCAAGCACTGAAGCTTTCTTT. It codes for CASSGQGASTEAFF.

This clone showed up just a few times. This sequence joins TRBV10-2 and TRBJ2-7; 9 bases line up with TRBD1. V was pared by 0 bases and J by 3 bases, with 9 bases of the junction left unmatched. The V gene's germline CDR1 is WSHSY and CDR2 SAAADI. CDR3 length equals 17 residues. The CDR3 coding sequence is TGCGCCAGCAGTGAGTCAGGCACAGGGGGCCTCATCTACGAGCAGTACTTC. This translates into CASSESGTGGLIYEQYF.

The chain employs TRBV11-3 and TRBJ2-3, with D perhaps matching TRBD1 (8 bases). Germline V gives CDR1 SGHNT, CDR2 YENEEA. The CDR3 length is 20 residues. Trimming cost V 1 base and J 1 base, with 24 bases left between them. The chain's CDR3 is CASSLGPGQGGNGGTDTQYF. CDR3 DNA sequence: TGTGCCAGCAGCTTAGGACCCGGACAGGGAGGGAATGGAGGCACAGATACGCAGTATTTT.

The J gene is TRBJ2-2, the V gene TRBV2, with D possibly being TRBD2 (5 bases). Germline CDR1 reads SNHLY; CDR2 reads FYNNEI. V lost 7 bases to trimming and J lost 6 bases, with 12 bases between them. The CDR3 spans 13 residues. CDR3 sequence reads: CASTEGRAGELFF. In nucleotides, the CDR3 is TGTGCCAGCACCGAGGGTAGGGCCGGGGAGCTGTTTTTT.

The chain joins TRBV28 to TRBJ1-2; D may be TRBD1 (5 bases). Germline values: CDR1 MDHEN, CDR2 SYDVKM. This CDR3 comprises 13 residues. Trimming took 3 bases from V and 8 from J, leaving 13 bases between them. The CDR3 reads CASSLGREEGYTF. The CDR3 DNA reads TGTGCCAGCAGTTTGGGCAGGGAAGAAGGCTACACCTTC.

The chain links TRBV6-5 to TRBJ1-5, with no clear D. Germline V gene sequence: CDR1 MNHEY, CDR2 SVGAGI. There are 13 residues in the CDR3. Trimming shortened V by 5 bases and J by 5 bases, and 10 bases separated the two germline ends. CDR3 DNA: TGTGCCAGCAGTCATGACACTGATCAGCCCCAGCATTTT. Its translation: CASSHDTDQPQHF.

The chain joins TRBV9 to TRBJ2-1; 10 nucleotides agree with TRBD2. The CDR3 covers 17 residues. With V trimmed by 3 bases and J by 2 bases, 8 bases remained unmatched. The germline gives CDR1 SGDLS, CDR2 YYNGEE. The CDR3 DNA reads as TGTGCCAGCAGCGGGCCCCCTAGCGGGGGAACCTACAATGAGCAGTTCTTC. Protein sequence: CASSGPPSGGTYNEQFF.

As concerns this clone: This same CDR3 is encoded by further DNA sequences in the sample. The rearrangement links TRBV5-1 to TRBJ1-5, with D possibly TRBD1 on 6 matching bases. Germline CDR1 is SGHRS and CDR2 is YFSETQ. The length of the CDR3 is 14 residues. V lost 1 base and J 3 bases, leaving 8 bases between the germline ends. The CDR3: CASSLSGDNQPQHF. The CDR3 nucleotides read TGCGCCAGCAGCTTGTCAGGGGACAATCAGCCCCAGCATTTT.

This chain links TRBV19 with TRBJ2-2; D gene uncertain. V lost 10 bases, J lost 6 bases, and 15 bases lay in between. This CDR3 region has 13 residues. Per the germline V gene, CDR1 is LNHDA and CDR2 is SQIVND (reference sequence). This chain's CDR3 is CATKSLGPGELFF. In DNA form, the CDR3 reads TGTGCCACTAAAAGTCTGGGCCCCGGGGAGCTGTTTTTT.

This clone was seen a single time. This sequence joins TRBV27 and TRBJ2-2; 10 bases align to TRBD2. With V trimmed by 2 bases and J by 6 bases, 12 bases remained unmatched. CDR3 length equals 18 residues. Germline CDR1 and CDR2: MNHEY and SMNVEV (reference sequence). CDR3 coding DNA: TGTGCCAGCAGTTTAAGGGCTAGCGGGAGTCGGGGTCCCGGGGAGCTGTTTTTT. Translation gives CASSLRASGSRGPGELFF.

V and J are TRBV10-3 and TRBJ2-7; D is unresolved. V was pared by 2 bases and J by 2 bases, with 7 bases between. Germline V gene data show CDR1 as ENHRY and CDR2 as SYGVKD. The CDR3 runs 13 residues. This CDR3 is CAISEATPYEQYF. In DNA, the CDR3 is TGTGCCATCAGTGAGGCTACCCCCTACGAGCAGTACTTC.

The chain uses TRBV15 and TRBJ1-2, with 8 bases aligning to TRBD1. The CDR3 length is 13 residues. CDR1 is LNHNV, CDR2 YYDKDF, per germline (reference sequence). Germline trimming cut 2 bases from V and 7 bases from J; bases unmatched to any gene: 3. The CDR3 protein is CATSRSDRAGYTF. CDR3 in DNA: TGTGCCACCAGCAGATCGGACAGGGCTGGCTACACCTTC.

The chain carries TRBV2 and TRBJ2-7; D is possibly TRBD2 (5 bases). The CDR3 is 14 residues long. V was cut by 7 bases and J by 0 bases, with 13 bases left in between. Per germline, CDR1 SNHLY and CDR2 FYNNEI. CDR3 amino acids: CASTEGFYSYEQYF. CDR3 bases: TGTGCCAGCACCGAGGGTTTCTACTCCTACGAGCAGTACTTC.

CDR3 in amino acids: CASSLQLGRDVYNEQFF. For the CDR3, the DNA is TGTGCCAGCAGCCTACAACTAGGACGTGATGTTTACAATGAGCAGTTCTTC. The J gene is TRBJ2-1, the V gene TRBV13; tentatively, D is TRBD2 (5 bases). V lost 5 bases to trimming and J lost 4 bases, with 21 bases between them. The CDR3 contains 17 residues. CDR1 is PRHDT and CDR2 is FYEKMQ in the germline V gene (reference sequence).

The chain couples TRBV6-1 to TRBJ2-5; 10 positions agree with TRBD1. CDR3 length: 15 residues. Germline V gives CDR1 MNHNS, CDR2 SASEGT. The V segment lost 4 bases and the J segment 1 base; nucleotides outside the gene matches: 3. The chain's CDR3 is CASSGGQGSQETQYF. The CDR3 DNA reads as TGTGCCAGCAGTGGGGGACAGGGGAGCCAAGAGACCCAGTACTTC.

The chain uses TRBV28 and TRBJ2-1; the D gene is possibly TRBD1 (6 bases). The CDR3 has 14 residues. Trimming left V 6 bases short and J 5 bases short, with 14 bases between. The germline CDR1 and CDR2 sequences are MDHEN and SYDVKM. CDR3 nucleotides: TGTGCCAGCAGCCAAATACAGGGCAACAATGAGCAGTTCTTC. It yields the protein CASSQIQGNNEQFF.

This chain connects TRBV5-1 to TRBJ2-3; tentative D call: TRBD1 (5 bases). Germline V gene data show CDR1 as SGHRS and CDR2 as YFSETQ. The V and J ends lost 0 bases and 5 bases respectively, with 13 bases between them. The CDR3 runs to 15 residues. The CDR3 sequence: CASSLGQGAQDTQYF. CDR3 coding DNA: TGCGCCAGCAGCTTGGGGCAGGGCGCACAAGATACGCAGTATTTT.

The V and J genes are TRBV9 and TRBJ2-3; D is unclear. From germline, CDR1 is SGDLS and CDR2 YYNGEE. CDR3 length equals 16 residues. V gave up 0 bases and J gave up 2 bases, with 13 bases separating them. The CDR3 DNA reads as TGTGCCAGCAGCGTAGCAAGTAGGCGGTCCACAGATACGCAGTATTTT. Residues: CASSVASRRSTDTQYF.

About this clone itself: This sample also contains other DNA sequences that code for the same CDR3. V gene TRBV27 combines with J gene TRBJ2-3; no clear D. The CDR3 loop spans 10 amino acids. The germline V gene encodes CDR1 MNHEY and CDR2 SMNVEV (reference sequence). Trimming shortened V by 8 bases and J by 5 bases, and 5 bases separated the two germline ends. The CDR3 bases are TGTGCCAGCGGGCTAGATACGCAGTATTTT. It yields the protein CASGLDTQYF.

The chain uses TRBV2 and TRBJ1-2; a weak D match, TRBD1 (6 bases). The germline CDR1 and CDR2 sequences are SNHLY and FYNNEI. Trimming took off 2 bases at V and 3 bases at J, with 7 bases between the two ends. The CDR3 extends over 13 amino acids. The CDR3: CASSENRDYGYTF. CDR3 DNA sequence: TGTGCCAGCAGTGAAAACAGGGACTATGGCTACACCTTC.

The chain couples TRBV21-1 to TRBJ2-7; the D call in the table, TRBD2, was not verified against the DNA. TRBV21-1 constitutes a pseudogene. The CDR3 totals 12 residues. CDR3 bases: TGTGCCAGCAGCTCGGGACTAGCGGGCCCCCTTGTG. This encodes CASSSGLAGPLV.